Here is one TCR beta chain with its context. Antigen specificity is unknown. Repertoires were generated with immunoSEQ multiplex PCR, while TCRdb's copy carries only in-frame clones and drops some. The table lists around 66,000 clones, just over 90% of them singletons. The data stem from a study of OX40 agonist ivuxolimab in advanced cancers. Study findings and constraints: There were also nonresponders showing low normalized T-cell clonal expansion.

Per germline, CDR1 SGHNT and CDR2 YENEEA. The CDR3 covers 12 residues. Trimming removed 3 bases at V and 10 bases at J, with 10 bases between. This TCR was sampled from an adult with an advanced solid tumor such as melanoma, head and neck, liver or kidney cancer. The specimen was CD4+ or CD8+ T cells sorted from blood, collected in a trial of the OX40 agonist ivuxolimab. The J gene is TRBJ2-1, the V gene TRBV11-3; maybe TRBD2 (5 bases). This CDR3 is CASSFTRAEQFF. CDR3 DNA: TGTGCCAGCAGCTTCACTAGGGCCGAGCAGTTCTTC.